This record covers a single T cell receptor beta chain. This entry is derived from a study of blood T cell repertoires in COVID-19. Across the whole study: Sources were T cells, B-cell-depleted T cells, or PBMCs; the material itself was cDNA or gDNA.

Assay: immunoSEQ multiplex PCR; the TCRdb copy retains only in-frame clones and omits some. This table has more than 110,000 clones, 84% appearing once. Germline assignment: CDR1 LNHDA and CDR2 SQIVND (reference sequence). V trimming: 3 bases; J trimming: 5 bases; junction bases outside the gene matches: 3. The CDR3 is 13 residues long. This receptor was obtained from a woman aged 55-75 years with acute or convalescent COVID-19. Sequencing was performed on peripheral blood. The chain has TRBV19 and TRBJ2-5, with TRBD2 matching over 7 bases. The CDR3 DNA is TGTGCCAGTAGTATTCTGGGAGGGGAGACCCAGTACTTC. Translating it yields CASSILGGETQYF.